This paragraph reports one T cell receptor (beta chain). Its specificity is unknown. This CDR3 is 15 amino acids long. The V gene's germline CDR1 is SNHLY and CDR2 FYNNEI. V was cut by 2 bases and J by 2 bases, with 11 bases left in between. The data are from a study of radiation and T cells in renal cell carcinoma. Study-level findings and limits: Top tumor clonotypes rose in blood 2 weeks post-radiation, then contracted. Pretreatment tumor biopsies were lacking, so baseline clonotypes are unknown.

The method was immunoSEQ multiplex PCR; TCRdb's version includes in-frame clones alone and lacks a portion of them. The sample has some 50,000 clones; roughly 80% are singletons. The time point was: baseline pretreatment blood. Indicated treatment: 15 Gy SBRT to primary tumor, nephrectomy 4 weeks later. This renal cell carcinoma was of the clear cell type. Source: blood, taken from a patient whose treatment included radiotherapy and nephrectomy. The V gene is TRBV2, the J gene TRBJ2-3, with D uncertain. The clonotype was recovered from a woman in her 70s with renal cell carcinoma. CDR3 DNA sequence: TGTGCCAGCAGTGAATTTGGGTCCTTCACAGATACGCAGTATTTT. It yields the protein CASSEFGSFTDTQYF. The variable domain in full, with the rest retrieved from reference TRBV2 and TRBJ2-3, is EPEVTQTPSHQVTQMGQEVILRCVPISNHLYFYWYRQILGQKVEFLVSFYNNEISEKSEIFDDQFSVERPDGSNFTLKIRSTKLEDSAMYFCASSEFGSFTDTQYFGPGTRLTVL.